The 21 T cell receptor beta chains below were found in one sample sequenced in a study of CD8+CD57+ T cells in acquired aplastic anemia. Genomic DNA provided the template from which TCR beta VDJ and CDR3 profiles were obtained. TCRdb called the reads again in MiXCR, with one record for every CDR3 protein. The profile shows roughly 180,000 distinct CDR3 sequences, about half of them singletons. The source material was sorted CD4+, CD8+, or CD8+CD57+ T cells (not recorded which) from PBMCs. The receptors derive from a human donor in good health.

This clonotype was recorded a few times. The V call is TRBV7-2, the J call TRBJ2-1; the D gene is possibly TRBD1 (5 bases). The germline V gene has CDR1 SGHTA and CDR2 FQGNSA. Trimming shortened V by 1 base and J by 5 bases, and 6 bases separated the two germline ends. The CDR3 extends over 13 amino acids. The CDR3 region is CASSLGRDNEQFF. CDR3 DNA: TGTGCCAGCAGCTTAGGCAGGGACAATGAGCAGTTCTTC.

CDR3 region: CASSLASSFQTQYF. Here the CDR3 DNA reads TGTGCCAGCAGCTTGGCCTCCTCGTTTCAGACCCAGTACTTC. The chain employs TRBV5-6 and TRBJ2-5; D uncertain. The germline gives CDR1 SGHDT, CDR2 YYEEEE. The CDR3 length is 14 residues. Between the trimmed V and J ends, which lost 0 bases and 6 bases, there was a span of 12 bases.

The chain combines TRBV20-1 with TRBJ1-4; D gene ambiguous. Trimming took 7 bases from V and 8 from J, leaving 20 bases between them. CDR3 length: 14 amino acids. Germline V gene sequence: CDR1 DFQATT, CDR2 SNEGSKA (reference sequence). The CDR3 is CSVQPGTLGEKLFF. For the CDR3, the DNA is TGCAGTGTCCAACCGGGTACTCTTGGGGAAAAACTGTTTTTT.

This clonotype was observed many times. The chain recombines TRBV7-8 with TRBJ1-1; D uncertain. The CDR3 loop spans 15 amino acids. Trimming took 1 base from V and 4 from J, leaving 13 bases between them. From germline, CDR1 is SGHVS and CDR2 FQNEAQ. As DNA, the CDR3 is TGTGCCAGCAGCTTAGGAGGGCTCTTGAGCACTGAAGCTTTCTTT. Translating it yields CASSLGGLLSTEAFF.

The chain has TRBV24-1 and TRBJ2-5; weak D call: TRBD1 (5 bases). V was trimmed by 7 bases and J by 5 bases, leaving 7 bases between them. The germline V gene has CDR1 KGHDR and CDR2 SFDVKD. This CDR3 spans 11 amino acids. The CDR3: CATSKGETQYF. The CDR3 DNA is TGTGCCACCAGCAAGGGGGAGACCCAGTACTTC.

CDR3 nucleotides: TGTGCCAGCAGCTTGGGATTAGACAGGGGGTTAGGCGGCTACACCTTC. Its protein is CASSLGLDRGLGGYTF. This chain links TRBV11-2 with TRBJ1-2; 9 nucleotides agree with TRBD1. The V gene's germline CDR1 is SGHAT and CDR2 FQNNGV. V was pared by 3 bases and J by 8 bases, with 13 bases of the junction left unmatched. The CDR3 extends over 16 amino acids.

The table lists this clonotype with many counts. This chain connects TRBV29-1 to TRBJ2-1, with 12 bases lining up with TRBD2. The CDR3 runs to 16 residues. Germline V gene sequence: CDR1 SQVTM, CDR2 ANQGSEA. After removal of 4 bases from V and 0 bases from J, the junction contained 4 bases not matched to a gene. Written as DNA, the CDR3 is TGCAGCGTTGTTCAACTAGCGGGAGGCTCCTACAATGAGCAGTTCTTC. This gives the protein CSVVQLAGGSYNEQFF.

This clonotype appeared a few times. The V call is TRBV6-5, the J call TRBJ2-2; no firm D call. Trimming shortened V by 0 bases and J by 5 bases, and 10 bases separated the two germline ends. The CDR3 contains 15 residues. Germline V CDR1 and CDR2: MNHEY, SVGAGI. The CDR3, as DNA: TGTGCCAGCAGTTACTCGAACCGATTAACCGGGGAGCTGTTTTTT. It is translated as CASSYSNRLTGELFF.

As DNA, the CDR3 is TGTGCCAGTAGCCGAGGGGGGGGAGTTCAGCCCCAGCATTTT. Its protein is CASSRGGGVQPQHF. V usage is TRBV19 and J usage is TRBJ1-5; possibly TRBD1 for D (6 bases). The CDR3 extends over 14 amino acids. Between the trimmed V and J ends, which lost 6 bases and 6 bases, there was a span of 15 bases. CDR1 and CDR2 (germline): LNHDA, SQIVND (reference sequence).

This clonotype has ten or more counts. The chain couples TRBV7-2 to TRBJ1-2; TRBD1 matches at 7 bases. The germline gives CDR1 SGHTA, CDR2 FQGNSA. V was clipped by 5 bases and J by 5 bases; unmatched bases: 8. The CDR3 loop spans 14 amino acids. CDR3 amino acids: CASSPDRPRYGYTF. The CDR3 nucleotides read TGTGCCAGCAGCCCGGACAGGCCGAGGTATGGCTACACCTTC.

This clonotype was recorded many times. The gene calls are TRBV20-1 and TRBJ2-7; D could derive from TRBD1 or TRBD2 (6 bases each). CDR1 is DFQATT and CDR2 is SNEGSKA in the germline V gene (reference sequence). There are 15 residues in the CDR3. V was cut by 0 bases and J by 2 bases, with 14 bases left in between. CDR3 in amino acids: CSARDPGGVPYEQYF. CDR3 in DNA: TGCAGTGCTAGAGATCCCGGGGGCGTCCCCTACGAGCAGTACTTC.

This clonotype showed up just once. Germline and junction disagree at one end, which may indicate a read error. The rearrangement uses TRBV10-3 and TRBJ2-5; D unclear. Per germline, CDR1 ENHRY and CDR2 SYGVKD. This CDR3 spans 13 amino acids. The CDR3 region is CAISEKYQETHYF. The DNA of the CDR3 is TGTGCCATCAGTGAGAAGTACCAAGAGACCCATTACTTC.

This rearrangement joins TRBV12-3 or TRBV12-4 to TRBJ2-1; 8 nucleotides match TRBD2. The CDR3 loop spans 17 amino acids. The V and J ends lost 1 base and 6 bases, in that order; junction bases with no gene match: 11. CDR3 coding DNA: TGTGCCAGCAGTTTAGAGGGAGCGGGAGTAAACCGCAATGAGCAGTTCTTC. This translates into CASSLEGAGVNRNEQFF.

The V call is TRBV15, the J call TRBJ2-5; possible D gene TRBD2, 5 bases. The germline V and J ends were trimmed by 0 bases and 5 bases, with 19 bases remaining between them. Germline CDR1 and CDR2: LNHNV and YYDKDF (reference sequence). The CDR3 is made up of 17 amino acids. This CDR3 is CATSRDAEDLGWETQYF. CDR3 in DNA: TGTGCCACCAGCAGAGATGCGGAGGACCTGGGATGGGAGACCCAGTACTTC.

This clonotype came up once. A read error is possible here, since a much larger clone lies one base away. This chain joins TRBV5-4 and TRBJ2-5, with D possibly matching TRBD2 (6 bases). CDR3 length: 14 amino acids. CDR1 and CDR2 (germline): SGHNT, YYREEE (reference sequence). In DNA, the CDR3 is TGTGCCAACAGCTCGGGAGAGGTTGTAGAGACCCAGTACTTC. This translates into CANSSGEVVETQYF.

The CDR3 DNA reads as TGTGCCTGGAGTATCGACAGGGCCCGGGAGCTGTTTTTT. It codes for CAWSIDRARELFF. The V gene is TRBV30, the J gene TRBJ2-2, with 7 positions matching TRBD1. The ends lost 2 bases at V and 9 bases at J; junction bases unmatched: 6. This CDR3 comprises 13 residues. Germline-derived CDR1 and CDR2 are GTSNPN and SVGIG (reference sequence).

Worth noting for this clonotype: A much larger clone differs from this one at a single base, so this may be a read error. The chain employs TRBV4-1 and TRBJ1-2; TRBD1 aligns across 7 bases. This CDR3 region has 16 residues. Germline values: CDR1 MGHRA, CDR2 YSYEKL. CDR3 protein: CASSQGAQGQFYSYTF. The DNA for the CDR3 is TGCGCCAGCAGCCAAGGAGCACAGGGGCAATTCTATAGCTACACCTTC.

The chain carries TRBV10-3 and TRBJ2-1, with 13 bases lining up with TRBD2. This CDR3 has 18 amino acids. Losses at the gene ends were 4 bases for V and 1 base for J; bases not matched to a gene: 7. Per the germline V gene, CDR1 is ENHRY and CDR2 is SYGVKD. The CDR3 DNA is TGTGCCATCAGTGGTGGACTAGCGGGAGTCGGTTCCTACAATGAGCAGTTCTTC. Translation: CAISGGLAGVGSYNEQFF.

This chain uses TRBV4-3 with TRBJ2-1; D is perhaps TRBD1 or TRBD2 (5 bases each). Germline CDR1 is LGHNA and CDR2 is YSLEER. The CDR3 runs 17 residues. The germline V and J ends were trimmed by 1 base and 3 bases, with 16 bases remaining between them. Here the CDR3 DNA reads TGCGCCAGCAGCCAAGTATTGGGGGAAGGTCGCTACAATGAGCAGTTCTTC. Translated: CASSQVLGEGRYNEQFF.

With regard to this clonotype: Since no conserved phenylalanine or tryptophan closes the CDR3, a read error is the likely cause. This chain joins TRBV19 and TRBJ1-5; 7 positions agree with TRBD1. There are 15 residues in the CDR3. Germline CDR1 is LNHDA and CDR2 is SQIVND (reference sequence). CDR3 sequence reads: CSSSRTGLSNQPQHS. The CDR3 DNA is TGTTCCAGTAGTCGGACAGGACTAAGCAATCAGCCCCAGCATTCT.

The table lists this clonotype with many counts. This chain uses TRBV5-1 with TRBJ2-2; 9 bases are shared with TRBD1. The CDR3 is made up of 14 amino acids. V shed 4 bases, J shed 7 bases, and the junction held 5 bases outside the gene matches. Per germline, CDR1 SGHRS and CDR2 YFSETQ. CDR3 sequence (DNA): TGCGCCAGCAGCGTCCGACAGGGGGTCGGGGAGCTGTTTTTT. Translation gives CASSVRQGVGELFF.